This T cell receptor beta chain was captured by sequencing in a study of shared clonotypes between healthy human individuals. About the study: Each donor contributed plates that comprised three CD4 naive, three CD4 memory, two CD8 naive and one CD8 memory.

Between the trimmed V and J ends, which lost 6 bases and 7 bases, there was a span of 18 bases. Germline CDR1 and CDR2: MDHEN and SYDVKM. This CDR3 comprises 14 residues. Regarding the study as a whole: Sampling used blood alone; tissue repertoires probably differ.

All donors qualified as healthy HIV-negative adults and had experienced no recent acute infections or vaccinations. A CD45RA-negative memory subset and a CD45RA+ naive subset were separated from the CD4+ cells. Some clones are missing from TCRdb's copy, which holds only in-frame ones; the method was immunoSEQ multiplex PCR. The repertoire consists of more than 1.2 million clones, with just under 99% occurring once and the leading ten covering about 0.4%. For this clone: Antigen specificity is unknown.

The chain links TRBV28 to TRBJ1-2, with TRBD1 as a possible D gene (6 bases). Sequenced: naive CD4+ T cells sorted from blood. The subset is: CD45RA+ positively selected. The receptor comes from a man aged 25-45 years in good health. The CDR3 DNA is TGTGCCAGCAGCCCGGACAGCAGGGAGGGTGGCTACACCTTC. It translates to CASSPDSREGGYTF.